These 4 T cell receptor beta chains were all obtained from the same sample, sequenced in a study of regulatory T cells in long-lasting Graves disease. Time point meaning: persistent/refractory GD, antithyroid drugs over 5 years with positive TRAb. There was RNA extracted from PBMCs, and the TCR library was made from it. Arm-PCR of CDR3 regions and iRepertoire HTBI primers were the basis on which TCR beta libraries were built. TCRdb redid the calling of the multiplex PCR reads with MiXCR, one entry per CDR3 protein. This table holds about 400,000 distinct CDR3 sequences, less than 25% found once. Sequencing was performed on peripheral blood mononuclear cells (PBMCs), taken when the disease was refractory, from a patient treated with antithyroid drugs. The receptor source for this set is a female donor with Graves disease.

About this clonotype itself: A much larger clone lies one base from this, so it may be a read error. The chain couples TRBV14 to TRBJ1-1; D remains unclear. This CDR3 comprises 15 residues. V was clipped by 0 bases and J by 0 bases, with 8 bases between them. Per germline, CDR1 SGHDN and CDR2 FVKESK. CDR3 amino acids: CASSQDWAMNTEAFF. CDR3 nucleotides: TGTGCCAGCAGCCAAGATTGGGCCATGAACACTGAAGCTTTCTTT. The entire variable domain, with the rest obtained from reference TRBV14 and TRBJ1-1, is as follows: EAGVTQFPSHSVIEKGQTVTLRCDPISGHDNLYWYRRVMGKEIKFLLHFVKESKQDESGMPNNRFLAERTGGTYSTLKVQPAELEDSGVYFCASSQDWAMNTEAFFGQGTRLTVV.

In this sample, this clonotype turned up many times. This sequence joins TRBV7-2 and TRBJ2-4, with 8 bases that match TRBD2. The CDR3 has 16 residues. Germline V gene lookup returns CDR1 SGHTA and CDR2 FQGNSA. J gave up 1 base and V 7 bases, and 9 bases lay outside the gene matches. The CDR3 nucleotides are TGTGCCAGCACCCCCGTGGCTAGCGGGGCCAAAAACATTCAGTACTTC. Translated: CASTPVASGAKNIQYF.

This clonotype has only a few counts. The chain employs TRBV6-1 and TRBJ2-7; TRBD1 or TRBD2 may be the D gene (7 bases each). The CDR3 is 14 amino acids. V lost 6 bases to trimming and J lost 4 bases, with 16 bases between them. Germline loops: CDR1 MNHNS, CDR2 SASEGT. CDR3 nucleotide sequence: TGTGCCAGCAGCCCCCAGGGGGGGCTTTACGAGCAGTACTTC. It encodes CASSPQGGLYEQYF.

This clonotype was seen at least ten times. This chain links TRBV28 with TRBJ2-7; no clear D. The germline V gene has CDR1 MDHEN and CDR2 SYDVKM. V was pared by 5 bases and J by 0 bases, with 11 bases between. This CDR3 has 14 amino acids. The CDR3: CASSPHSPSYEQYF. For the CDR3, the DNA is TGTGCCAGCAGTCCCCACTCCCCCTCCTACGAGCAGTACTTC.